This is a list of T cell receptor beta chains from one sample in a study of Japanese encephalitis immunity and Zika vaccine responses. Using its own MiXCR run on the 5' RACE reads, TCRdb lists one record per CDR3 protein. The sample contains around 410 distinct CDR3 sequences, around 0.71% of which appear only once. The sequences come from antigen-activated CD4+ T cells from blood, cultured, collected during a Zika inactivated vaccine study. Every receptor here comes from an adult woman who received an inactivated Zika virus vaccine. CDR3s include the opening cysteine and the closing phenylalanine or tryptophan. The order of the fields is J gene, clone size, V gene, D gene, CDR3 protein, CDR3 DNA. A D gene is named only where the DNA matches it firmly. Not every row has a clone size; where given, it reads once, few, many or a size class.

>TRBJ1-1|medium-sized|TRBV11-2|-
CASSLDFGRFNTEAFF
TGTGCCAGCAGCTTAGATTTCGGCAGGTTTAACACTGAAGCTTTCTTT
>TRBJ1-5|-|TRBV6-2/TRBV6-3|TRBD1
CAARTGTQPQHF
TGTGCCGCCCGGACAGGGACGCAGCCCCAGCATTTT
>TRBJ2-3|large|TRBV20-1|TRBD2
CSARGTSGYTDTQYF
TGCAGTGCTAGAGGGACTAGCGGATACACAGATACGCAGTATTTT
>TRBJ1-2|-|TRBV6-1|-
CASSVGNGYTF
TGTGCCAGCAGTGTCGGTAATGGCTACACCTTC
>TRBJ2-3|medium-sized|TRBV6-5|-
CASSYRITDTQYF
TGTGCCAGCAGTTACCGTATCACAGATACGCAGTATTTT
>TRBJ2-2|many|TRBV9|-
CASSRGGGRTPGSCFF
-
>TRBJ2-5|-|TRBV3-1|-
CASSQDLVSPGTQYF
TGTGCCAGCAGCCAAGATTTAGTGAGCCCCGGGACCCAGTACTTC
>TRBJ1-1|large|TRBV12-3/TRBV12-4|-
CASSSLWPMGTEAFF
TGTGCCAGCAGTTCCCTCTGGCCCATGGGCACTGAAGCTTTCTTT
>TRBJ1-2|medium-sized|TRBV20-1|TRBD1
CSAPGQGNVGYTF
TGCAGTGCTCCTGGACAGGGTAATGTTGGCTACACCTTC
>TRBJ1-4|few|TRBV15|TRBD1
CATSRELDRGTTNEKLFF
TGTGCCACCAGCAGAGAATTGGACAGGGGGACAACTAATGAAAAACTGTTTTTT
>TRBJ1-5|many|TRBV11-2|TRBD1
CASSPTGARNQPQHF
TGTGCCAGCAGCCCGACAGGGGCAAGGAATCAGCCCCAGCATTTT
>TRBJ1-6|medium-sized|TRBV3-1|-
CASSQVSDSPLHF
TGTGCCAGCAGCCAAGTGAGTGATTCACCCCTCCACTTT
>TRBJ1-5|large|TRBV28|-
CASSLGGSGQPQHF
TGTGCCAGCAGTTTAGGGGGTTCCGGTCAGCCCCAGCATTTT
>TRBJ1-1|large|TRBV12-3/TRBV12-4|-
CASSSRTDYTEAFF
TGTGCCAGCAGTTCCCGGACGGATTACACTGAAGCTTTCTTT
>TRBJ2-5|large|TRBV24-1|-
CATSDLSGRGLWTQYF
TGTGCCACCAGTGATTTATCGGGGCGAGGTCTTTGGACCCAGTACTTC
>TRBJ2-3|large|TRBV7-2|-
CASSLAYEGRTQYF
TGTGCCAGCAGCTTAGCTTACGAAGGTCGTACGCAGTATTTT
>TRBJ1-6|medium-sized|TRBV10-2|-
CASRAANSPLHF
TGCGCCAGCCGGGCCGCTAATTCACCCCTCCACTTT
>TRBJ1-5|large|TRBV10-3|-
CAISGGGGDQPQHF
TGTGCCATCAGTGGGGGCGGAGGGGATCAGCCCCAGCATTTT
>TRBJ1-2|medium-sized|TRBV6-1|-
CASIQGHKNYGYTF
TGTGCCAGCATACAGGGACACAAAAACTATGGCTACACCTTC
>TRBJ1-6|medium-sized|TRBV5-6|-
CASSLGRGVSPLHF
TGTGCCAGCAGCTTGGGGAGGGGAGTTTCACCCCTCCACTTT
>TRBJ2-1|large|TRBV2|TRBD2
CASSVGTSRFF
TGTGCCAGCAGTGTGGGGACTAGTAGGTTCTTC
>TRBJ2-4|large|TRBV5-1|-
CASSLQAKNIQYF
TGCGCCAGCAGCTTGCAAGCCAAAAACATTCAGTACTTC
>TRBJ2-7|medium-sized|TRBV30|-
CAWSRGVKLGLASYEQYF
TGTGCCTGGAGTAGGGGCGTAAAGTTGGGCTTGGCCAGCTACGAGCAGTACTTC
>TRBJ2-3|medium-sized|TRBV20-1|-
CSARDLQGSGSRADTQYF
TGCAGTGCTAGAGATCTACAGGGTAGCGGATCTAGGGCAGATACGCAGTATTTT
>TRBJ2-7|medium-sized|TRBV4-3|-
CASSGGNEQYF
TGCGCCAGCAGCGGGGGGAACGAGCAGTACTTC
>TRBJ2-2|medium-sized|TRBV6-1|TRBD2
CASSELAGVTGELFF
TGTGCCAGCAGTGAGCTAGCGGGGGTTACCGGGGAGCTGTTTTTT
>TRBJ2-7|-|TRBV20-1|TRBD1
CGGWDSDSYEQYF
TGCGGGGGTTGGGACAGTGACTCCTACGAGCAGTACTTC
>TRBJ2-7|medium-sized|TRBV18|TRBD1
CASSPDRESYEQYF
TGTGCCAGCTCCCCCGACAGGGAGTCCTACGAGCAGTACTTC
>TRBJ1-1|large|TRBV7-2|-
CASSLDLFMNTEAFF
TGTGCCAGCAGCTTAGATCTCTTCATGAACACTGAAGCTTTCTTT
>TRBJ2-4|-|TRBV4-1|-
CASSQDGGGLAKNIQYF
TGCGCCAGCAGCCAAGATGGCGGGGGCCTAGCCAAAAACATTCAGTACTTC
>TRBJ2-1|large|TRBV7-2|-
CASSLEPLRGEQFF
TGTGCCAGCAGCTTAGAGCCCTTGAGGGGTGAGCAGTTCTTC
>TRBJ2-3|large|TRBV5-1|-
CASSDGTSGDTQYF
TGCGCCAGCAGTGACGGAACAAGCGGAGATACGCAGTATTTT
>TRBJ1-2|many|TRBV28|-
CASREPSGADYGYTF
TGTGCCAGCAGAGAGCCATCAGGGGCGGACTATGGCTACACCTTC
>TRBJ1-1|medium-sized|TRBV19|-
CASTRAGENTEAFF
TGTGCCAGTACCAGGGCAGGGGAGAACACTGAAGCTTTCTTT
>TRBJ2-3|medium-sized|TRBV6-1|TRBD2
CASSQWGTSGARSDTQYF
TGTGCCAGCAGCCAATGGGGGACTAGCGGGGCACGATCGGATACGCAGTATTTT
>TRBJ1-4|large|TRBV10-3|TRBD1
CAISESLFDRGGGKDEKLFF
TGTGCCATCAGTGAGTCCCTCTTCGACAGGGGAGGAGGGAAGGATGAAAAACTGTTTTTT
>TRBJ2-3|few|TRBV20-1|TRBD2
CSASGGASTQYF
TGCAGTGCTAGCGGGGGGGCGAGTACGCAGTATTTT
>TRBJ2-2|large|TRBV10-3|TRBD1
CATGQGSNTGELFF
TGTGCCACCGGACAGGGTTCGAACACCGGGGAGCTGTTTTTT
>TRBJ2-6|large|TRBV6-5|-
CASSPSGSGANVLTF
TGTGCCAGCAGCCCAAGTGGCTCTGGGGCCAACGTCCTGACTTTC
>TRBJ2-4|medium-sized|TRBV6-6|-
CAVTQGSQNIQYF
TGTGCCGTAACACAGGGATCCCAAAACATTCAGTACTTC
>TRBJ1-6|few|TRBV7-9|TRBD1
CASSPTGGESPLHF
TGTGCCAGCAGCCCGACAGGGGGAGAATCACCCCTCCACTTT
>TRBJ1-2|medium-sized|TRBV4-3|-
CASSQAQGIHSRREYGYTF
TGCGCCAGCAGCCAAGCACAAGGGATCCACTCCAGAAGGGAGTATGGCTACACCTTC
>TRBJ1-5|medium-sized|TRBV6-6|-
CASTVSNQPQHF
TGTGCCAGCACAGTTAGCAATCAGCCCCAGCATTTT
>TRBJ1-5|large|TRBV28|-
CASSSAGYGNQPQHF
TGTGCCAGCAGTTCGGCAGGGTACGGCAATCAGCCCCAGCATTTT
>TRBJ2-3|medium-sized|TRBV7-9|TRBD1
CAGTGVGDTQYF
TGTGCGGGGACAGGGGTTGGAGATACGCAGTATTTT
>TRBJ1-3|medium-sized|TRBV21-1|-
CASSKEVQGSSGNTIYF
TGTGCCAGCAGCAAAGAGGTCCAGGGGAGCTCTGGAAACACCATATATTTT
>TRBJ2-2|medium-sized|TRBV24-1|-
CATRGRVNTGELFF
TGTGCCACGCGAGGGCGGGTGAACACCGGGGAGCTGTTTTTT
>TRBJ1-6|large|TRBV9|TRBD1
CASSSPLQGAKSPLHF
TGTGCCAGCAGCAGTCCCCTACAGGGGGCAAAATCACCCCTCCACTTT
>TRBJ2-1|hyperexpanded|TRBV5-1|TRBD2
CASSPELAENEQFF
TGCGCCAGCAGCCCGGAACTAGCGGAAAATGAGCAGTTCTTC
>TRBJ2-3|large|TRBV20-1|TRBD2
CSASPLAGVSDTQYF
TGCAGTGCTAGCCCCCTAGCGGGGGTGTCGGATACGCAGTATTTT